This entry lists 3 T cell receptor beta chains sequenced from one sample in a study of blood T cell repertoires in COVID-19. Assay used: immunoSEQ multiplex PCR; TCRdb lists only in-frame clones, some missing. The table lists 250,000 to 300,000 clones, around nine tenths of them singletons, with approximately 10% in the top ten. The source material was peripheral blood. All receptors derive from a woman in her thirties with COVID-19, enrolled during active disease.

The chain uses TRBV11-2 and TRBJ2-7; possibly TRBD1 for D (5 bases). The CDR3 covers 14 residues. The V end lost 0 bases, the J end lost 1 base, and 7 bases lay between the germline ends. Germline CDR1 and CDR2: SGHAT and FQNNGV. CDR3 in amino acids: CASSLERQSYEQYF. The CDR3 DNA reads TGTGCCAGCAGCTTAGAGCGACAGTCCTACGAGCAGTACTTC.

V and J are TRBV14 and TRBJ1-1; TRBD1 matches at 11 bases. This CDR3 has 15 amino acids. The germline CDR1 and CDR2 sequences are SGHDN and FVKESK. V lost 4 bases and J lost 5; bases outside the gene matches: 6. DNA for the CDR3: TGTGCCAGCAGCCGAAGGACAGGGGGCAGGACTGAAGCTTTCTTT. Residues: CASSRRTGGRTEAFF.

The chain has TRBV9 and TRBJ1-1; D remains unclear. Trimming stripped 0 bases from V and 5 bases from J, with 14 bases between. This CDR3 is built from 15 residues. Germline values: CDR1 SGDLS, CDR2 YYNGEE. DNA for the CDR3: TGTGCCAGCAGCGTAGGAGGGCCCCAACGGACTGAAGCTTTCTTT. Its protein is CASSVGGPQRTEAFF.